This TCR beta chain derives from a study of early T cells in non-severe SARS-CoV-2 infection. Background on the study: Sequencing of bulk RNA from unsorted whole blood was done, without chain pairing. Study-wide points: Anti-spike CD8 specificities were favored by VDJdb matching, whose results missed private and CD4 specificities.

Attachment of unique molecular identifiers was made to individual cDNA molecules. TCRdb fed the 5' RACE reads into MiXCR, producing one record per CDR3 protein. This sample has about 100,000 distinct CDR3 sequences, with approximately 13% found just once. The CDR3 runs 14 residues. Trimming took 5 bases from V and 5 from J; bases not matched to a gene: 8. Germline assignment: CDR1 SGHTA and CDR2 FQGNSA. In this sample, this clonotype turned up a few times. Its cognate antigen is unknown. This chain links TRBV7-2 with TRBJ1-1; TRBD1 aligns across 7 bases. This receptor was taken from an adult who was a healthcare worker with PCR-confirmed SARS-CoV-2 infection or an uninfected control (not recorded which). The material sequenced was whole blood. CDR3 loop: CASSSRQGGTEAFF. The CDR3 bases are TGTGCCAGCAGCAGCCGACAGGGCGGGACTGAAGCTTTCTTT.